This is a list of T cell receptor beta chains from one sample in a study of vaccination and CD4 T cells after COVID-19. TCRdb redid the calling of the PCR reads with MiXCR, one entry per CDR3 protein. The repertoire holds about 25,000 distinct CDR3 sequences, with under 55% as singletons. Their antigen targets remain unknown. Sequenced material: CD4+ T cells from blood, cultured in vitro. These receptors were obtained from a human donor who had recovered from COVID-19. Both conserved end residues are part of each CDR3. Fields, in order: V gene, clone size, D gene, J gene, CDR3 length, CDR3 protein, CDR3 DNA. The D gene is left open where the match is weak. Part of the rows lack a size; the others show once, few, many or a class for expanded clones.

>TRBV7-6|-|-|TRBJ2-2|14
CASSSDWGTGELFF
TGTGCCAGCAGCTCGGACTGGGGCACCGGGGAGCTGTTTTTT
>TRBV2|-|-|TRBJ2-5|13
CASRLGISGTQYF
TGTGCCAGCAGGCTCGGGATTTCCGGGACCCAGTACTTC
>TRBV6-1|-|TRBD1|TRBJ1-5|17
CASSRNPPGQGYQPQHF
TGTGCCAGCAGCCGCAATCCTCCGGGACAGGGCTATCAGCCCCAGCATTTT
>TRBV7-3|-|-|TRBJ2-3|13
CASSPNSEDTQYF
TGTGCCAGCAGCCCAAATTCCGAAGATACGCAGTATTTT
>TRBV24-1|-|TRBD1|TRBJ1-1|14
CATSEHRDRVGAFF
TGTGCCACCAGTGAACATCGGGACAGGGTCGGAGCTTTCTTT
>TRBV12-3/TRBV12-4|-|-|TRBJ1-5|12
CASSPGTQPQHF
TGTGCCAGCAGTCCAGGGACTCAGCCCCAGCATTTT
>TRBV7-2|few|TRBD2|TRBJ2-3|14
CASSLLAGTDTQYF
TGTGCCAGCAGCTTACTAGCGGGGACAGATACGCAGTATTTT
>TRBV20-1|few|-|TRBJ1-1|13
CSARVPVNTEAFF
TGCAGTGCTAGAGTCCCAGTAAACACTGAAGCTTTCTTT
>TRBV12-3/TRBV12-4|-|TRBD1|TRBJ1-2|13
CASKPTGIYGYTF
TGTGCCAGCAAGCCGACAGGGATCTATGGCTACACCTTC
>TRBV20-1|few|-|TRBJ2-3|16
CSLSKPEGSSADTQYF
TGCAGCCTCAGTAAACCGGAAGGGAGTTCCGCAGATACGCAGTATTTT
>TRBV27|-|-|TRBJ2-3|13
CASSLSWADTQYF
TGTGCCAGCAGTTTATCGTGGGCAGATACGCAGTATTTT
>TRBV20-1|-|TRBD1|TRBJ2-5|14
CSASAGQGKETQYF
TGCAGTGCTTCCGCGGGACAGGGAAAAGAGACCCAGTACTTC
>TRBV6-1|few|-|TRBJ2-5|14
CASRTGFSVETQYF
TGTGCCAGCAGGACAGGTTTCTCGGTAGAGACCCAGTACTTC
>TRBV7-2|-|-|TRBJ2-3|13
CASGPLYTDTQYF
TGTGCCAGCGGTCCCCTCTACACAGATACGCAGTATTTT
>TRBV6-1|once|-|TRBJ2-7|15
CASSEKSVRGYEQYF
TGTGCCAGCAGTGAAAAATCGGTCAGGGGCTACGAGCAGTACTTC
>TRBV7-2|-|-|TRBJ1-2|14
CASSTYTDNYGYTF
TGTGCCAGCAGCACTTACACCGATAACTATGGCTACACCTTC
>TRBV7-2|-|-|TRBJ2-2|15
CASSVTALISGELFF
TGTGCCAGCAGCGTTACAGCCTTAATTAGCGGGGAGCTGTTTTTT
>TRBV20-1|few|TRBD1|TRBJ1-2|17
CSARVDRGPELHYGYTF
TGCAGTGCTAGAGTAGACAGGGGGCCCGAACTTCACTATGGCTACACCTTC
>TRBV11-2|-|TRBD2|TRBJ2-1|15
CASSLGLAVYNEQFF
TGTGCCAGCAGCTTAGGACTAGCGGTCTACAATGAGCAGTTCTTC
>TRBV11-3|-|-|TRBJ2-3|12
CASSIFSDTQYF
TGTGCCAGCAGCATCTTTTCGGATACGCAGTATTTT
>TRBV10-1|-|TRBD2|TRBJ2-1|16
CASSEVGGGSYNEQFF
TGCGCCAGCAGTGAAGTGGGGGGGGGTTCCTACAATGAGCAGTTCTTC
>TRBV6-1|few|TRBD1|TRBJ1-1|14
CASRHDRGNTEAFF
TGTGCCAGCAGACACGACAGGGGGAACACTGAAGCTTTCTTT
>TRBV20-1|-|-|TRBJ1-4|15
CSANKGSGDNEKLFF
TGCAGTGCCAACAAGGGGTCTGGAGATAATGAAAAACTGTTTTTT
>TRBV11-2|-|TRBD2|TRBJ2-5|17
CASSSRQGRGAQETQYF
TGTGCCAGCAGCTCGCGACAAGGGCGGGGGGCCCAAGAGACCCAGTACTTC
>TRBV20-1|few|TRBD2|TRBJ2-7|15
CSARELAGGSYEQYF
TGCAGTGCTAGAGAACTAGCGGGGGGTTCCTACGAGCAGTACTTC
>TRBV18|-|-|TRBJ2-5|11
CASSPEVTQYF
TGTGCCAGCTCACCGGAGGTGACCCAGTACTTC
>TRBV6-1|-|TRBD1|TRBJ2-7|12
CASSQTGLGQYF
TGTGCCAGCAGCCAGACAGGGTTGGGGCAGTACTTC
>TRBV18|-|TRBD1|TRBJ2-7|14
CASSPGTGDYEQYF
TGTGCCAGCTCCCCCGGGACAGGGGACTACGAGCAGTACTTC
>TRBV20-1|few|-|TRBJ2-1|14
CSASRGARNNEQFF
TGCAGTGCTAGCCGGGGAGCACGAAACAATGAGCAGTTCTTC
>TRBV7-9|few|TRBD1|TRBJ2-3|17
CASSLEGQGSFTDTQYF
TGTGCCAGCAGCTTAGAGGGACAGGGGTCTTTCACAGATACGCAGTATTTT
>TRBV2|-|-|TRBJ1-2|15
CASSDGTQNIYGYTF
TGTGCCAGCAGTGACGGGACACAGAACATCTATGGCTACACCTTC
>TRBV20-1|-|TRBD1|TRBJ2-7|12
CSASDRGGEQYF
TGCAGTGCCTCGGACAGGGGTGGCGAGCAGTACTTC
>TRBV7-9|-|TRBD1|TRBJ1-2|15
CASSLQDRVGYGYTF
TGTGCCAGCAGCTTACAGGACAGGGTGGGGTATGGCTACACCTTC
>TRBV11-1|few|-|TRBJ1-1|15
CASSPRGNMNTEAFF
TGTGCCAGCAGCCCAAGGGGAAACATGAACACTGAAGCTTTCTTT
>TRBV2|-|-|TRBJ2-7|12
CASSARPGEQYF
TGTGCCAGCAGTGCGAGACCGGGGGAGCAGTACTTC
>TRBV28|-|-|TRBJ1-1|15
CASSSFQGENTEAFF
TGTGCCAGCAGTTCCTTTCAGGGAGAGAACACTGAAGCTTTCTTT
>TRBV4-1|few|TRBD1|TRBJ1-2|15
CASRGQGASNYGYTF
TGCGCCAGCAGGGGGCAGGGGGCTTCGAACTATGGCTACACCTTC
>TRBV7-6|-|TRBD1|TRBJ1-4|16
CASSSLQGGSNEKLFF
TGTGCCAGCAGTTCACTACAGGGGGGGTCTAATGAAAAACTGTTTTTT
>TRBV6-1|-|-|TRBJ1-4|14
CASRGRGIGEKLFF
TGTGCCAGCAGGGGAAGGGGGATAGGTGAAAAACTGTTTTTT
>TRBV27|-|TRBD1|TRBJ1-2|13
CASSPLTGYGYTF
TGTGCCAGCAGTCCCCTGACAGGGTATGGCTACACCTTC
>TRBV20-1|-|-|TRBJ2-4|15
CSASHPSGAKNIQYF
TGCAGTGCTAGTCACCCTTCGGGAGCCAAAAACATTCAGTACTTC
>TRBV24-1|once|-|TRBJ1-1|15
CATRVRVEYRRWAFF
TGTGCCACCAGGGTTCGGGTAGAATACCGGAGATGGGCTTTCTTT
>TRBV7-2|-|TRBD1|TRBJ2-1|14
CASSPRTGYNEQFF
TGTGCCAGCAGCCCTCGGACAGGCTACAATGAGCAGTTCTTC
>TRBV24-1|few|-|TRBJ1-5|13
CATKGRVDQPQHF
TGTGCCACAAAGGGCAGGGTTGATCAGCCCCAGCATTTT
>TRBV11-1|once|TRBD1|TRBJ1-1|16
CASSFRTGLTDTEAFF
TGTGCCAGCAGCTTTAGGACAGGGTTGACGGACACTGAAGCTTTCTTT